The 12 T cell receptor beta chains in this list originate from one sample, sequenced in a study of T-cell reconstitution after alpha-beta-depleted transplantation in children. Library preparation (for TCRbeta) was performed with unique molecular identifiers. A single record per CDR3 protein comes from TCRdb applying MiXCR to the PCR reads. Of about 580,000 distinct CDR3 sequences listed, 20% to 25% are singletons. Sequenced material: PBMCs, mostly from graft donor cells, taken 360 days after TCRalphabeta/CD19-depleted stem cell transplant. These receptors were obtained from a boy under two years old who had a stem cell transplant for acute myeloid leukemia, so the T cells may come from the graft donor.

The CDR3 DNA sequence: TGTGCCAGCAGTTACTCCCGGACAGGGGGCACCTCTGGAAACACCATATATTTT. This codes for CASSYSRTGGTSGNTIYF. This chain connects TRBV6-2 or TRBV6-3 to TRBJ1-3, with 11 bases lining up with TRBD1. Germline CDR1 and CDR2: MNHEY and SVGEGT. V shed 0 bases, J shed 0 bases, and the junction held 4 bases outside the gene matches. The CDR3 is 18 amino acids.

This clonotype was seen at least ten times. The CDR3 sequence is CSVVPLDRGEETQYF. In DNA, the CDR3 is TGCAGCGTTGTCCCCTTAGACAGGGGGGAGGAGACCCAGTACTTC. The V gene is TRBV29-1, the J gene TRBJ2-5; 9 nucleotides agree with TRBD1. CDR1 is SQVTM and CDR2 is ANQGSEA in the germline V gene. The junction had 11 bases not matched to a gene; V was cut back by 4 bases and J by 5 bases. The CDR3 totals 15 residues.

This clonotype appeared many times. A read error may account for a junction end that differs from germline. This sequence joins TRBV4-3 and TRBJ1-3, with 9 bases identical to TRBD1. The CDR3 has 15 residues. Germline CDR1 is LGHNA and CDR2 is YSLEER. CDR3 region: CASSQGQGQGNTIYF. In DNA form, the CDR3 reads TGCGCCAGCAGTCAAGGACAGGGGCAGGGAAACACCATATATTTT.

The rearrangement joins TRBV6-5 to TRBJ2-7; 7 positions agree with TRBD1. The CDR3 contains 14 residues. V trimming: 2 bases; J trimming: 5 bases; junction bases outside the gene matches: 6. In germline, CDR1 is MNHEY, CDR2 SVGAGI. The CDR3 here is CASSYRGLIDEQYV. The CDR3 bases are TGTGCCAGCAGTTACAGGGGGCTCATCGACGAGCAGTACGTC.

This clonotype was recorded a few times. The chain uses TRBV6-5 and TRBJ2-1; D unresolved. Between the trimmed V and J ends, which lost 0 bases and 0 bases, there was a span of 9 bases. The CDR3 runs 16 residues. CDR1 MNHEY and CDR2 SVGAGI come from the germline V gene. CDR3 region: CASSYSQWSSYNEQFF. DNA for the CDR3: TGTGCCAGCAGTTACTCGCAGTGGAGCTCCTACAATGAGCAGTTCTTC.

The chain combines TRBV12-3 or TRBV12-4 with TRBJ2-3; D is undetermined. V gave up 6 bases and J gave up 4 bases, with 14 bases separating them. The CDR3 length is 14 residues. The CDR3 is CASSFGLSADTQYF. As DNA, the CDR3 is TGTGCCAGCAGCTTCGGCTTAAGCGCAGATACGCAGTATTTT.

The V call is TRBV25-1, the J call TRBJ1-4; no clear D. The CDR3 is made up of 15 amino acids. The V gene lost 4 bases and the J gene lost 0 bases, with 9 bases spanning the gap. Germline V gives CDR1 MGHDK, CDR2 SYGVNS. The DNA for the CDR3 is TGTGCCAGCAGTGCAGGTGGGGCAACTAATGAAAAACTGTTTTTT. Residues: CASSAGGATNEKLFF.

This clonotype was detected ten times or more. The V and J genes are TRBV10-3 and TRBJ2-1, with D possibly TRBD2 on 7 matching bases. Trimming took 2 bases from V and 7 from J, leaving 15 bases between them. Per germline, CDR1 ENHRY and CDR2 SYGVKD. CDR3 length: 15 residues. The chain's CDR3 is CAISEGGGPGNEQFF. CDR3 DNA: TGTGCCATCAGTGAGGGCGGGGGCCCCGGGAATGAGCAGTTCTTC.

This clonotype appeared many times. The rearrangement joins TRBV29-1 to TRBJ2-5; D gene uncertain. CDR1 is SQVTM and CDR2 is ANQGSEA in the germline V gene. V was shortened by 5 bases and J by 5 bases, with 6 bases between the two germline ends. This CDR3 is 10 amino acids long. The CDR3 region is CSVIEETQYF. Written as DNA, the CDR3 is TGCAGCGTTATAGAGGAGACCCAGTACTTC.

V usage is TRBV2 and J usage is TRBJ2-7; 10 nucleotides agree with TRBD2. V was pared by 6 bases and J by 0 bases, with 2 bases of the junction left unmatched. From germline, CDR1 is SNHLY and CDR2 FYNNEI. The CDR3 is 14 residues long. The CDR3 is CASRGLAFSYEQYV. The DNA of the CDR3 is TGTGCCAGCAGGGGACTAGCGTTCTCCTACGAGCAGTACGTC.

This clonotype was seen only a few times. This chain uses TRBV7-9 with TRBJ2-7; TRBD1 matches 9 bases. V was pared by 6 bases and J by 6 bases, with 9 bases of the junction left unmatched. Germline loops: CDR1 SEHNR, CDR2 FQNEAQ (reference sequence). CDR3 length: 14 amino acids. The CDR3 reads CASSRRDRVAEQYF. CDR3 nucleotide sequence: TGTGCCAGCAGTCGCCGGGACAGGGTCGCCGAGCAGTACTTC.

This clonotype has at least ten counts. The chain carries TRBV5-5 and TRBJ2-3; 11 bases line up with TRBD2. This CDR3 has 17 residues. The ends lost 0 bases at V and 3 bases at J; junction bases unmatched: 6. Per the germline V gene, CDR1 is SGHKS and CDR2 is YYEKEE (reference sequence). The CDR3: CASSLEGSGGVTDTQYF. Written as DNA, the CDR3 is TGTGCCAGCAGCTTGGAAGGTAGCGGGGGGGTGACAGATACGCAGTATTTT.